These 30 T cell receptor beta chains originate from one sample sequenced in a study of OX40 agonist ivuxolimab in advanced cancers. Using immunoSEQ multiplex PCR, the repertoire was profiled, and TCRdb retains in-frame clones only, with some absent. The table has under 95,000 clones, roughly 85% seen once. The sequencing here drew on CD4+ or CD8+ T cells sorted from blood, taken in a trial of the OX40 agonist ivuxolimab. These TCRs come from an adult with an advanced solid tumor such as melanoma, head and neck, liver or kidney cancer.

CDR3 protein: CASSMGQGYEQYF. The CDR3 DNA is TGTGCCAGCAGTATGGGACAGGGCTACGAGCAGTACTTC. J is TRBJ2-7 and V is TRBV27; 9 bases fit TRBD1. This CDR3 comprises 13 residues. Germline V CDR1 and CDR2: MNHEY, SMNVEV (reference sequence). Trimming cost V 5 bases and J 3 bases; bases outside gene matches: 2.

The table lists this clone with a few counts. This chain connects TRBV28 to TRBJ1-1; D not resolved. V shed 7 bases and J shed 0 bases, with 12 bases lying between them. Germline CDR1 and CDR2: MDHEN and SYDVKM. The CDR3 is 14 residues long. CDR3 nucleotide sequence: TGTGCCAGCACCAAGCGGAAGATGAACACTGAAGCTTTCTTT. Residues: CASTKRKMNTEAFF.

This clone was counted only a few times. V usage is TRBV2 and J usage is TRBJ2-1, with TRBD1 matching over 9 bases. The CDR3 totals 16 residues. Germline CDR1 SNHLY, CDR2 FYNNEI. V lost 4 bases and J lost 6; bases outside the gene matches: 10. The CDR3 bases are TGTGCCAGCAGTGTCGGCTTAGGACAGGGGAGCAATGAGCAGTTCTTC. It is translated as CASSVGLGQGSNEQFF.

The count of this clone is one. This chain connects TRBV6-5 to TRBJ2-7, with D perhaps being TRBD1 or TRBD2 (5 bases each). The CDR3 has 12 amino acids. The germline V gene encodes CDR1 MNHEY and CDR2 SVGAGI. V was shortened by 6 bases and J by 3 bases, with 9 bases between the two germline ends. This chain's CDR3 is CASSRGVYEQYF. CDR3 nucleotides: TGTGCCAGCAGCCGAGGGGTCTACGAGCAGTACTTC.

The V call is TRBV30, the J call TRBJ1-1, with a tentative D call TRBD1 (5 bases). V gave up 4 bases and J gave up 6 bases, with 9 bases separating them. The CDR3 contains 11 residues. CDR1 GTSNPN and CDR2 SVGIG come from the germline V gene (reference sequence). The CDR3 bases are TGTGCCTGGACCCTGACAGCTGAAGCTTTCTTT. The encoded protein is CAWTLTAEAFF.

The rearrangement links TRBV5-1 to TRBJ2-2; TRBD2 matches at 9 bases. Germline V gene lookup returns CDR1 SGHRS and CDR2 YFSETQ. The CDR3 is 16 amino acids. Trimming at V came to 4 bases and at J to 2 bases, leaving 6 bases not matched to a gene. DNA of the CDR3: TGCGCCAGCAGCCCGACTAGCGGTTTTAACACCGGGGAGCTGTTTTTT. Encoded protein: CASSPTSGFNTGELFF.

The chain has TRBV2 and TRBJ2-1, with 13 bases that match TRBD2. V lost 7 bases and J lost 0; bases outside the gene matches: 3. This CDR3 has 16 amino acids. CDR1 SNHLY and CDR2 FYNNEI come from the germline V gene. In DNA form, the CDR3 reads TGTGCCAGCATTGGACTAGCGGGAGCCTCCTACAATGAGCAGTTCTTC. Its translation: CASIGLAGASYNEQFF.

This clone was recorded only once. The V and J genes are TRBV6-5 and TRBJ2-7, with D possibly TRBD2 on 5 matching bases. The V and J ends lost 7 bases and 2 bases respectively, with 6 bases between them. Germline V gene data show CDR1 as MNHEY and CDR2 as SVGAGI. The CDR3 totals 11 residues. The CDR3 here is CASTAAYEQYF. The CDR3 DNA is TGTGCCAGCACAGCGGCCTACGAGCAGTACTTC.

The CDR3 DNA is TGTGCCTGGGGGGCCGGGGTGTACACTGAAGCTTTCTTT. Translating it yields CAWGAGVYTEAFF. J is TRBJ1-1 and V is TRBV30; maybe TRBD1 (5 bases). V lost 5 bases to trimming and J lost 3 bases, with 13 bases between them. The CDR3 runs to 13 residues. Per germline, CDR1 GTSNPN and CDR2 SVGIG (reference sequence).

The J gene is TRBJ1-1, the V gene TRBV30; TRBD1 matches 7 bases. Unmatched junction bases numbered 0, after V lost 5 bases and J lost 3 bases. Germline CDR1 is GTSNPN and CDR2 is SVGIG (reference sequence). The CDR3 is 11 amino acids. The CDR3, as DNA: TGTGCCTGGGACAGGGACACTGAAGCTTTCTTT. It is translated as CAWDRDTEAFF.

This clone has just one count. Written as DNA, the CDR3 is TGTGCCATCAGTGAGTCGAGATCCCCAGCGGGACAGAGAAATGAGCAGTTCTTC. Amino acids: CAISESRSPAGQRNEQFF. V gene TRBV10-3 combines with J gene TRBJ2-1; TRBD1 or TRBD2 may be the D gene (7 bases each). The CDR3 is 18 residues long. Germline V gene sequence: CDR1 ENHRY, CDR2 SYGVKD. Trimming cost V 0 bases and J 7 bases, with 22 bases left between them.

This clone was counted once. A read error may explain this, as a much larger clone is one base away. V is TRBV7-6 and J is TRBJ2-7, with 9 positions matching TRBD1. Germline trimming cut 5 bases from V and 6 bases from J; bases unmatched to any gene: 2. The CDR3 is 12 amino acids. Germline CDR1 reads SGHVS; CDR2 reads FNYEAQ. The CDR3 loop reads CASSQTGGEQYF. In DNA, the CDR3 is TGTGCCAGCAGCCAGACAGGGGGCGAGCAGTACTTC. The variable domain in full, completed from reference TRBV7-6 and TRBJ2-7, reads GAGVSQSPRYKVTKRGQDVALRCDPISGHVSLYWYRQALGQGPEFLTYFNYEAQQDKSGLPNDRFSAERPEGSISTLTIQRTEQRDSAMYRCASSQTGGEQYFGPGTRLTVT.

This sequence joins TRBV6-1 and TRBJ2-3, with D unresolved. CDR1 is MNHNS and CDR2 is SASEGT in the germline V gene. Trimming pared 4 bases from V and 3 bases from J, leaving 5 bases between. This CDR3 is built from 12 residues. This chain's CDR3 is CASSARTDTQYF. The CDR3 DNA reads TGTGCCAGCAGTGCCCGGACAGATACGCAGTATTTT.

The count of this clone is one. The rearrangement links TRBV5-1 to TRBJ1-6, with D maybe TRBD1 (5 bases). Germline CDR1 reads SGHRS; CDR2 reads YFSETQ. V gave up 3 bases and J gave up 5 bases, with 12 bases separating them. The CDR3 extends over 15 amino acids. The DNA of the CDR3 is TGCGCCAGCAGCTACTCCGGGACTAATAATTCACCCCTCCACTTT. Its translation: CASSYSGTNNSPLHF. Filled out from reference TRBV5-1 and TRBJ1-6, the complete variable domain reads KAGVTQTPRYLIKTRGQQVTLSCSPISGHRSVSWYQQTPGQGLQFLFEYFSETQRNKGNFPGRFSGRQFSNSRSEMNVSTLELGDSALYLCASSYSGTNNSPLHFGNGTRLTVT.

The rearrangement joins TRBV15 to TRBJ2-3, with D unclear. The CDR3 loop spans 14 amino acids. Trimming stripped 4 bases from V and 2 bases from J, with 10 bases between. Germline V gives CDR1 LNHNV, CDR2 YYDKDF (reference sequence). The CDR3 DNA sequence: TGTGCCACCAGCATCACCGGGTCCACAGATACGCAGTATTTT. Its translation is CATSITGSTDTQYF.

The CDR3 bases are TGTGCCAGCAGCAATATGGGGTCCTACGAGCAGTACTTC. Protein product: CASSNMGSYEQYF. This chain connects TRBV11-2 to TRBJ2-7; D unclear. This CDR3 is 13 amino acids long. The V gene's germline CDR1 is SGHAT and CDR2 FQNNGV. V dropped 5 bases and J dropped 1 base, with 9 bases sitting between them.

The rearrangement uses TRBV7-2 and TRBJ2-2; no definite D call. Germline values: CDR1 SGHTA, CDR2 FQGNSA. This CDR3 region has 17 residues. Trimming took 1 base from V and 5 from J, leaving 17 bases between them. The CDR3 sequence: CASSLVAVRSGTGELFF. Written as DNA, the CDR3 is TGTGCCAGCAGCTTAGTCGCAGTCAGATCCGGGACCGGGGAGCTGTTTTTT.

The chain joins TRBV14 to TRBJ2-3; D unclear. This CDR3 contains 11 residues. In germline, CDR1 is SGHDN, CDR2 FVKESK. Deletions cut 3 bases from V and 2 bases from J, with 0 bases between. The CDR3 reads CASSHTDTQYF. The CDR3 nucleotides are TGTGCCAGCAGCCACACAGATACGCAGTATTTT. Complete variable domain (other parts from reference TRBV14 and TRBJ2-3): EAGVTQFPSHSVIEKGQTVTLRCDPISGHDNLYWYRRVMGKEIKFLLHFVKESKQDESGMPNNRFLAERTGGTYSTLKVQPAELEDSGVYFCASSHTDTQYFGPGTRLTVL.

The DNA of the CDR3 is TGCGCCAGCAGCTTGGTCGTCAGGGGGGGAGAGACCCAGTACTTC. Encoded protein: CASSLVVRGGETQYF. The chain employs TRBV5-1 and TRBJ2-5; D may correspond to TRBD1 or TRBD2 (7 bases each). The CDR3 runs to 15 residues. CDR1 and CDR2 (germline): SGHRS, YFSETQ. The germline V and J ends were trimmed by 0 bases and 4 bases, with 13 bases remaining between them.

The chain uses TRBV7-2 and TRBJ2-7; possible D gene TRBD1, 6 bases. Trimming stripped 5 bases from V and 1 base from J, with 15 bases between. This CDR3 has 15 amino acids. Germline lookup yields CDR1 SGHTA and CDR2 FQGNSA. The CDR3 sequence is CASSITGTSSYEQYF. DNA for the CDR3: TGTGCCAGCAGCATCACCGGGACAAGTTCCTACGAGCAGTACTTC.

The V and J genes are TRBV2 and TRBJ1-5, with unresolved D. With 5 bases removed from V and 7 bases from J, the gap between germline ends came to 9 bases. The CDR3 covers 12 residues. Germline CDR1 reads SNHLY; CDR2 reads FYNNEI. The CDR3 nucleotides read TGTGCCAGCAGTTTAATCAGGCAGCCCCAGCATTTT. This translates into CASSLIRQPQHF.

CDR3 in amino acids: CASSTAPRGPGQNSPLHF. DNA of the CDR3: TGCGCCAGCAGCACCGCCCCCCGGGGGCCAGGGCAAAATTCACCCCTCCACTTT. This chain joins TRBV5-1 and TRBJ1-6, with a possible D match to TRBD1 (6 bases). Germline values: CDR1 SGHRS, CDR2 YFSETQ. V shed 4 bases and J shed 7 bases, with 24 bases lying between them. The CDR3 is made up of 18 amino acids.

The chain is built from TRBV7-2 and TRBJ2-5; D is unclear. Germline V gene sequence: CDR1 SGHTA, CDR2 FQGNSA. The length of the CDR3 is 13 residues. V lost 5 bases and J lost 5, with 12 bases in between. The CDR3 DNA is TGTGCCAGCAGCCCCAGGACGTGGGAGACCCAGTACTTC. This encodes CASSPRTWETQYF.

This clone was seen a handful of times. The chain has TRBV28 and TRBJ1-5, with 9 bases that match TRBD1. Germline CDR1 MDHEN, CDR2 SYDVKM. The CDR3 totals 17 residues. Trimming at V came to 6 bases and at J to 5 bases, leaving 14 bases not matched to a gene. The CDR3 DNA reads as TGTGCCAGCAGCTCTAATTGGGGACAGGGTAGGGATCAGCCCCAGCATTTT. Amino acid sequence: CASSSNWGQGRDQPQHF. The whole variable domain, filled in from reference TRBV28 and TRBJ1-5, reads DVKVTQSSRYLVKRTGEKVFLECVQDMDHENMFWYRQDPGLGLRLIYFSYDVKMKEKGDIPEGYSVSREKKERFSLILESASTNQTSMYLCASSSNWGQGRDQPQHFGDGTRLSIL.

The chain links TRBV6-8 to TRBJ2-6; tentative D call: TRBD1 (5 bases). The V end lost 7 bases, the J end lost 3 bases, and 16 bases lay between the germline ends. Germline V gene data show CDR1 as MNHGY and CDR2 as SAAAGT. This CDR3 comprises 16 residues. CDR3 in amino acids: CASTGHRKGGANVLTF. In nucleotides, the CDR3 is TGTGCCAGCACCGGACATAGGAAGGGTGGGGCCAACGTCCTGACTTTC.

CDR3 DNA sequence: TGTGCCAGCAGCTTAGTGGTAGCGGGGGCCCCGCACACTGAAGCTTTCTTT. Amino acid sequence: CASSLVVAGAPHTEAFF. This chain uses TRBV7-6 with TRBJ1-1; weak D call: TRBD1 (6 bases). Germline V CDR1 and CDR2: SGHVS, FNYEAQ. Between the trimmed V and J ends, which lost 1 base and 3 bases, there was a span of 18 bases. This CDR3 has 17 amino acids.

V gene TRBV5-1 combines with J gene TRBJ1-1; 11 nucleotides agree with TRBD1. CDR1 and CDR2 (germline): SGHRS, YFSETQ. The CDR3 covers 16 residues. With 3 bases clipped from V and 4 bases from J, the junction kept 8 bases outside the gene matches. The CDR3 region is CASSSGQGARVTEAFF. The CDR3 nucleotides are TGCGCCAGCAGCTCCGGACAGGGGGCCAGAGTCACTGAAGCTTTCTTT.

This clone was found a few times. The chain links TRBV5-5 to TRBJ1-1, with D maybe TRBD1 (6 bases). The germline V gene has CDR1 SGHKS and CDR2 YYEKEE (reference sequence). Trimming removed 2 bases from V and 1 base from J, with 9 bases in between. The length of the CDR3 is 14 residues. Written as DNA, the CDR3 is TGTGCCAGCAGCTTAAAGGACAGGAACACTGAAGCTTTCTTT. Translating it yields CASSLKDRNTEAFF.

The J gene is TRBJ2-2, the V gene TRBV2; D may match TRBD1 or TRBD2 (6 bases each). The CDR3 is 15 residues long. Trimming took 10 bases from V and 4 from J, leaving 19 bases between them. In germline, CDR1 is SNHLY, CDR2 FYNNEI. CDR3 nucleotides: TGTGCCATCAACGGGGGCGCGGGGATCACCGGGGAGCTGTTTTTT. It is translated as CAINGGAGITGELFF.

The table lists this clone with a few counts. The chain joins TRBV28 to TRBJ2-2; the D gene is possibly TRBD1 (5 bases). Germline CDR1 is MDHEN and CDR2 is SYDVKM. This CDR3 has 16 residues. V lost 3 bases and J 6 bases, leaving 17 bases between the germline ends. CDR3 residues: CASSFMSGSRPGELFF. CDR3 in DNA: TGTGCCAGCAGTTTTATGTCAGGGTCGAGGCCCGGGGAGCTGTTTTTT.